This TCR beta chain emerged from a study of human T cells and chemical hapten exposure. In this sample, this clonotype turned up many times. Its antigen is currently unknown. Findings and limits, study-wide: While controls formed fewer of them, expanded TCRs formed significantly more large CDR3 similarity clusters. Correlating positively with patch test score were the PT1 expanded TCR counts.

Described time point: patch test 2, 6 weeks after DPC sensitization. The treatment: therapeutic diphenylcyclopropenone sensitization with weekly scalp DPC. Ahead of applying each patch test, blood was sampled. TCRdb processed the RACE reads anew with MiXCR; each CDR3 protein has one entry. The table shows a few hundred thousand distinct CDR3 sequences, with about 6% occurring only once. This CDR3 contains 14 residues. The V segment lost 6 bases and the J segment 8 bases; nucleotides outside the gene matches: 8. Per germline, CDR1 SGHTA and CDR2 FQGNSA. The sample here was whole blood, taken in connection with sensitization to the hapten diphenylcyclopropenone (DPC). This sequence was found in a woman between 18 and 29 years old with alopecia areata. Some clones in this sample may be carry-over from other donors' samples. The chain uses TRBV7-2 and TRBJ2-1, with TRBD2 matching over 9 bases. In nucleotides, the CDR3 is TGTGCCAGCAGGGCGGGGGGGCCGGTCCATGAGCAGTTCTTC. Its translation: CASRAGGPVHEQFF.